The clone carrying this T cell receptor (beta chain) was seen many times. The antigen remains unidentified. This sample was included in a study of T cells in Graves' hyperthyroidism and ophthalmopathy. V lost 0 bases to trimming and J lost 4 bases, with 9 bases between them. CDR1 and CDR2 from the germline V gene are SGHVS and FNYEAQ. The CDR3 is made up of 15 amino acids. Orbital computed tomography, thyroid ultrasound, serum thyroxine and TRAb, and clinical symptoms together informed the diagnoses. Study outcomes and limitations: Most thyroid-expanded clonotypes above 0.001 were also found in blood.

RNA transcripts yielded amplified TCR beta CDR3 regions. RT-PCR in the first round (using the HTBI primer set) targeted the TCR CDR3. TCRdb ran MiXCR on the multiplex PCR reads and lists one entry per CDR3 protein. The data hold roughly 500,000 distinct CDR3 sequences, with roughly 46% observed a single time. Sample: peripheral blood or thyroid tissue (not recorded which). The sequence was collected from an adult woman with Graves' disease, either hyperthyroidism or ophthalmopathy (not recorded which). The V call is TRBV7-6, the J call TRBJ2-2; D is ambiguous. The CDR3 loop is CASSLAYRGTGELFF. In DNA, the CDR3 is TGTGCCAGCAGCTTAGCTTACCGTGGCACCGGGGAGCTGTTTTTT.